The entry below gives a single T cell receptor (beta chain) sequence along with its context. This receptor's antigen is unknown. The sample holds no much larger clone one base away, and base qualities are not on file. The record originates from a study of siplizumab effects on memory and regulatory T cells (dated by TCRdb to between 2018 and 2021). Notes on the research overall: The study examined how the anti-CD2 antibody siplizumab affects alloreactive T-cell subsets in allogeneic mixed lymphocyte reactions built from human PBMCs.

General conclusions and limits of the study: A naive or memory phenotype could not be assigned to roughly 75-95% of proliferating CD4+ or CD8+ clones. Whether proliferating Tregs from siplizumab cultures actually had suppressive function was not functionally confirmed. Compared with memory T cells, unstimulated naive T cells appeared more diverse, and naive cells seemed to make a substantial contribution to the alloresponse. Siplizumab significantly reduced the cumulative frequency of alloreactive sequences traceable to unstimulated CD4+ memory T cells. Among mappable alloreactive CD4+ clones, an average Treg-derived fraction of about 70% was observed with siplizumab, compared with 26.9% in control reactions. Because sequences at frequencies below about 10^-5 were poorly captured, only a minor fraction of alloreactive clones could be mapped back to unstimulated subsets.

Spanning cysteine to phenylalanine, the CDR3 consists of 17 amino acids. The DNA shown is the 51-base CDR3, in frame from base 1. CDR1 SGHNT and CDR2 YYREEE are derived from the germline V gene (reference sequence). V and J are truncated by 7 bases and 2 bases respectively, leaving an intervening sequence of 19 bases. TCRbeta CDR3 sequencing was performed on sorted unstimulated T cells and on proliferating T cells recovered from mixed lymphocyte reactions. Fresh whole blood from about eleven HLA-typed healthy donors served as the source for isolating PBMCs. Libraries were prepared through the immunoSEQ multiplex PCR assay. Approximately 100,000 TCR templates per sample were assayed on the deep sequencing platform. Genomic DNA extracted from sorted T cells was used for TCRbeta CDR3 sequencing. The original pipeline was this. The R programming language was used for clonal analysis of TCRbeta CDR3 data. Comparing unstimulated samples against CFSE-low samples taken after the reaction was how alloreactive CD4+ and CD8+ clones were defined. By matching sequences to the repertoires of sorted unstimulated Treg and non-Treg cells, each alloreactive CD4+ clone was assigned a regulatory or non-regulatory origin. The immuneACCESS repertoire file appears here via TCRdb, limited to in-frame rearrangements. These files lack a portion of the clones; in checked studies, under half of the deficit traces to unresolved V genes, and the cause of the others is not known. For V, J and clone size, that table is used; D and trimming come from the DNA. In all, the sample holds about 87,000 clones, and 85% to 90% of those were seen once. Around 15% of the sample belongs to the ten largest clones.

The source is a human donor in good health. The chain links TRBV5-4 with TRBJ2-6; no D gene is confidently identified. What was sequenced was CD4+ T cells sorted from blood. The DNA is as follows: TGTGCCAGCCGGAAAGTTGGGTTAAGGACTGGGGCCAACGTCCTGACTTTC. This is translated as CASRKVGLRTGANVLTF.